The clone carrying this T cell receptor (beta chain) was detected only a few times. Its antigen is not known. This sample is drawn from a study of coeliac disease. Study in general: Disease groups: newly diagnosed active, refractory type I, gluten-free-diet controlled. Without high-resolution HLA typing, biased TRBV7-2 usage was queried.

Findings and caveats of the study: Lower clonality than controls marked TRB and TRG repertoires from active celiac intraepithelial and lamina propria samples. Intraepithelial and lamina propria fractions were not highly pure.

Sequenced by immunoSEQ multiplex PCR; TCRdb stores in-frame clones only, minus some. The table lists about 8,000 clones, around three fifths of them singletons. The CDR3 length is 12 residues. Germline CDR1 SGHRS, CDR2 YFSETQ. V lost 6 bases to trimming and J lost 6 bases, with 13 bases between them. Sequences were obtained from intraepithelial lymphocytes from the gut. This rearrangement joins TRBV5-1 to TRBJ2-7; a weak D match, TRBD1 (5 bases). The origin of this receptor is an older woman with celiac disease. This chain's CDR3 is CASISGLGEQYF. Here the CDR3 DNA reads TGCGCCAGCATATCAGGGTTAGGCGAGCAGTACTTC.